Below, 18 T cell receptor beta chains from the same sample are listed, as sequenced in a study of identical twins. TCRdb re-called the 5' RACE reads with MiXCR, one entry per CDR3 protein. This sample carries around 550,000 distinct CDR3 sequences, around 15% of them seen once, and the ten largest clones take around 0.4%. Another study also made use of these data, one on yellow fever vaccine responses in identical twins.

Sequences were obtained from CD4+ T cells sorted from blood. All receptors derive from a woman under 30 in good health.

The chain recombines TRBV20-1 with TRBJ2-5; TRBD2 agrees at 8 bases. The CDR3 totals 13 residues. V dropped 5 bases and J dropped 5; count of bases not matched to a gene: 7. In germline, CDR1 is DFQATT, CDR2 SNEGSKA (reference sequence). The CDR3 spells CSAPGLGGETQYF. CDR3 bases: TGCAGTGCTCCGGGACTAGGGGGGGAGACCCAGTACTTC.

This clonotype appeared a few times. The chain employs TRBV4-1 and TRBJ2-7; TRBD2 matches 11 bases. From germline, CDR1 is MGHRA and CDR2 YSYEKL. V trimming: 1 base; J trimming: 6 bases; junction bases outside the gene matches: 5. The CDR3 covers 15 residues. The CDR3 coding sequence is TGCGCCAGCAGCCAAGGACTAGCGGGATTTAGCGAGCAGTACTTC. This translates into CASSQGLAGFSEQYF.

The chain links TRBV4-1 to TRBJ1-5; 7 bases are a match to TRBD1. After removal of 4 bases from V and 10 bases from J, the junction contained 7 bases not matched to a gene. The CDR3 is 13 residues long. Germline CDR1 is MGHRA and CDR2 is YSYEKL. The CDR3 sequence is CASSLQGDKPQHF. Here the CDR3 DNA reads TGCGCCAGCAGCCTCCAGGGGGATAAACCCCAGCATTTT.

This clonotype was seen a few times. The gene calls are TRBV5-1 and TRBJ2-3, with 10 bases fitting TRBD2. The ends lost 0 bases at V and 3 bases at J; junction bases unmatched: 1. Germline V gene lookup returns CDR1 SGHRS and CDR2 YFSETQ. The CDR3 runs to 15 residues. The CDR3 bases are TGCGCCAGCAGCTTGGTGACTAGCGGGACAGATACGCAGTATTTT. It codes for CASSLVTSGTDTQYF.

The chain links TRBV27 to TRBJ2-3; 11 bases map to TRBD2. The CDR3 covers 17 residues. The V gene's germline CDR1 is MNHEY and CDR2 SMNVEV (reference sequence). The CDR3 here is CAPRLASGGRVRHTQYF. The CDR3, as DNA: TGTGCTCCTCGCTTGGCTAGCGGGGGGCGGGTGCGCCATACGCAGTATTTT.

CDR3 residues: CASSLPPGPGFF. Written as DNA, the CDR3 is TGCGCCAGCAGCTTGCCCCCGGGACCAGGGTTTTTT. The chain has TRBV5-1 and TRBJ1-4; D may be TRBD1 (5 bases). The germline V gene encodes CDR1 SGHRS and CDR2 YFSETQ. The CDR3 extends over 12 amino acids. The V and J ends lost 1 base and 16 bases respectively, with 14 bases between them. The full variable domain, its missing parts supplied by reference TRBV5-1 and TRBJ1-4, is KAGVTQTPRYLIKTRGQQVTLSCSPISGHRSVSWYQQTPGQGLQFLFEYFSETQRNKGNFPGRFSGRQFSNSRSEMNVSTLELGDSALYLCASSLPPGPGFFGSGTQLSVL.

This clonotype has only a few counts. The chain has TRBV11-1 and TRBJ2-5, with D tentatively TRBD1 or TRBD2 (5 bases each). The germline gives CDR1 SGHAT, CDR2 FQDESV (reference sequence). The CDR3 spans 18 residues. V lost 2 bases and J lost 0, with 19 bases in between. CDR3 DNA sequence: TGTGCCAGCAGCTTACGGGGCCCGTCAGGGAGCTACCAAGAGACCCAGTACTTC. This sequence encodes CASSLRGPSGSYQETQYF.

There are a few counts of this clonotype. J is TRBJ1-1 and V is TRBV27; the match to TRBD1 covers 8 bases. Germline trimming cut 4 bases from V and 3 bases from J; bases unmatched to any gene: 1. The germline gives CDR1 MNHEY, CDR2 SMNVEV (reference sequence). CDR3 length equals 13 residues. CDR3 sequence: CASSYRGYTEAFF. CDR3 sequence (DNA): TGTGCCAGCAGTTACAGGGGGTACACTGAAGCTTTCTTT.

This chain joins TRBV15 and TRBJ2-7; TRBD2 matches at 11 bases. Per the germline V gene, CDR1 is LNHNV and CDR2 is YYDKDF (reference sequence). This CDR3 is built from 15 residues. J lost 1 base, V lost 6 bases, and 5 bases had no gene match. The DNA for the CDR3 is TGTGCCACCAGTCCCGGGACTAGCGGATCCTACGAGCAGTACGTC. Amino acid sequence: CATSPGTSGSYEQYV.

There are a few counts of this clonotype. The chain carries TRBV28 and TRBJ2-5, with D possibly TRBD2 on 5 matching bases. CDR3 size: 15 residues. CDR1 and CDR2 (germline): MDHEN, SYDVKM. V lost 6 bases to trimming and J lost 5 bases, with 19 bases between them. The CDR3 coding sequence is TGTGCCAGCAGGAAGGGTCGGGAATTAGAGGAGACCCAGTACTTC. This encodes CASRKGRELEETQYF. Supplemented by reference TRBV28 and TRBJ2-5, the full variable domain reads DVKVTQSSRYLVKRTGEKVFLECVQDMDHENMFWYRQDPGLGLRLIYFSYDVKMKEKGDIPEGYSVSREKKERFSLILESASTNQTSMYLCASRKGRELEETQYFGPGTRLLVL.

Only a few counts were recorded for this clonotype. The chain links TRBV7-2 to TRBJ2-2, with D possibly matching TRBD1 (5 bases). V dropped 5 bases and J dropped 8 bases, with 21 bases sitting between them. CDR3 length: 16 amino acids. Germline CDR1 SGHTA, CDR2 FQGNSA. CDR3 bases: TGTGCCAGCAGCAAGGGTGGCAGGGCGAGTGGGGGGGAGCTGTTTTTT. It is translated as CASSKGGRASGGELFF.

The V call is TRBV3-1, the J call TRBJ1-1; a weak D match, TRBD1 (6 bases). Germline V CDR1 and CDR2: LGHDT, YNNKEL (reference sequence). Trimming pared 4 bases from V and 7 bases from J, leaving 19 bases between. The CDR3 sequence is 15 residues long. The CDR3 region is CASSLYRDGLGEAFF. CDR3 sequence (DNA): TGTGCCAGCAGCCTTTACAGGGACGGGTTGGGTGAAGCTTTCTTT.

This rearrangement joins TRBV19 to TRBJ2-1; 13 bases map to TRBD2. This CDR3 spans 15 amino acids. Trimming cost V 10 bases and J 0 bases; bases outside gene matches: 3. From germline, CDR1 is LNHDA and CDR2 SQIVND (reference sequence). CDR3 DNA sequence: TGTGCCACTCGGACTAGCGGGAGCTCCTACAATGAGCAGTTCTTC. Its translation: CATRTSGSSYNEQFF.

In this sample, this clonotype turned up a few times. The chain recombines TRBV12-3 or TRBV12-4 with TRBJ2-5; D unclear. The germline V and J ends were trimmed by 7 bases and 2 bases, with 14 bases remaining between them. The CDR3 is 14 amino acids. The CDR3 region has the DNA TGTGCCAGCACCAAAGACACGGAGCAAGAGACCCAGTACTTC. As protein: CASTKDTEQETQYF.

This rearrangement joins TRBV12-3 or TRBV12-4 to TRBJ2-3, with 14 bases aligning to TRBD2. The CDR3 loop spans 21 amino acids. Trimming removed 3 bases from V and 2 bases from J; junction bases left unmatched: 16. CDR3 loop: CASSLSPLNRLAGGPTDTQYF. In DNA form, the CDR3 reads TGTGCCAGCAGTTTGAGTCCTCTCAATCGACTAGCGGGGGGGCCCACAGATACGCAGTATTTT.

The V and J genes are TRBV6-1 and TRBJ2-1, with no clear D. The V gene's germline CDR1 is MNHNS and CDR2 SASEGT. The CDR3 is 15 residues long. Trimming removed 2 bases at V and 5 bases at J, with 13 bases between. The CDR3 region is CASSEQVIQNNEQFF. CDR3 DNA sequence: TGTGCCAGCAGTGAACAAGTTATCCAGAACAATGAGCAGTTCTTC.

This clonotype was seen a few times. V is TRBV28 and J is TRBJ2-7; TRBD1 aligns across 8 bases. The V gene's germline CDR1 is MDHEN and CDR2 SYDVKM. The CDR3 runs to 15 residues. Germline trimming cut 0 bases from V and 0 bases from J; bases unmatched to any gene: 1. The CDR3 DNA follows: TGTGCCAGCAGTTTATGGGACAGGGCCTCCTACGAGCAGTACTTC. This codes for CASSLWDRASYEQYF. Combining the CDR3 with reference TRBV28 and TRBJ2-7 gives the whole variable domain DVKVTQSSRYLVKRTGEKVFLECVQDMDHENMFWYRQDPGLGLRLIYFSYDVKMKEKGDIPEGYSVSREKKERFSLILESASTNQTSMYLCASSLWDRASYEQYFGPGTRLTVT.

The chain has TRBV20-1 and TRBJ2-3; 10 positions agree with TRBD2. This CDR3 region has 15 residues. The J segment lost 4 bases and the V segment lost 1 base, leaving 5 bases of the junction unmatched. CDR1 and CDR2 (germline): DFQATT, SNEGSKA (reference sequence). The chain's CDR3 is CSARGTSGKADTQYF. The CDR3 DNA is TGCAGTGCTAGAGGTACTAGCGGGAAAGCAGATACGCAGTATTTT.